A single sample gave rise to the 9 T cell receptor beta chains below, sequenced in a study of T cells after yellow fever vaccination. TCRdb re-called the 5' RACE reads with MiXCR, one entry per CDR3 protein. Of 350,000 to 550,000 distinct CDR3 sequences in the sample, roughly 20% were seen once. The source was PBMCs, collected before the yellow fever booster vaccination. The source is a man aged 18 to 30 who received the YFV17D yellow fever vaccine.

This sequence joins TRBV6-2 or TRBV6-3 and TRBJ2-5, with D possibly being TRBD1 (6 bases). Germline lookup yields CDR1 MNHEY and CDR2 SVGEGT. This CDR3 spans 12 amino acids. V was shortened by 7 bases and J by 5 bases, with 11 bases between the two germline ends. Written as DNA, the CDR3 is TGTGCCAGCAAGGGGGTCTGGGAGACCCAGTACTTC. Translated, it gives CASKGVWETQYF.

The gene calls are TRBV11-3 and TRBJ2-2, with 8 bases aligning to TRBD1. The V gene end was trimmed by 2 bases and the J gene end by 4 bases; junction bases not matched to a gene: 6. CDR1 is SGHNT and CDR2 is YENEEA in the germline V gene. This CDR3 spans 16 amino acids. DNA for the CDR3: TGTGCCAGCAGCTTACGGCAGGGGGCCGGCACCGGGGAGCTGTTTTTT. This encodes CASSLRQGAGTGELFF.

J is TRBJ2-5 and V is TRBV6-2 or TRBV6-3, with D possibly TRBD1 on 6 matching bases. CDR3 length equals 18 residues. With 6 bases removed from V and 1 base from J, the gap between germline ends came to 24 bases. CDR1 is MNHEY and CDR2 is SVGEGT in the germline V gene. This CDR3 reads CASSDLQPGHPSQETQYF. Written as DNA, the CDR3 is TGTGCCAGCAGCGACCTCCAGCCGGGACATCCCTCCCAAGAGACCCAGTACTTC.

This clonotype was detected a few times. The chain combines TRBV27 with TRBJ1-5; no clear D gene. CDR3 size: 12 residues. From germline, CDR1 is MNHEY and CDR2 SMNVEV (reference sequence). V dropped 3 bases and J dropped 5 bases, with 5 bases sitting between them. DNA of the CDR3: TGTGCCAGCAGTTTTGTGGATCAGCCCCAGCATTTT. It yields the protein CASSFVDQPQHF.

This clonotype was seen only a few times. The V and J genes are TRBV12-3 or TRBV12-4 and TRBJ2-3; a weak D match, TRBD2 (6 bases). The CDR3 has 17 amino acids. V lost 0 bases, J lost 3 bases, and 16 bases lay in between. This chain's CDR3 is CASSLAGWRGNTDTQYF. The DNA of the CDR3 is TGTGCCAGCAGTTTAGCGGGGTGGAGGGGCAATACAGATACGCAGTATTTT.

V gene TRBV4-3 combines with J gene TRBJ2-5, with 7 nucleotides matching TRBD2. The CDR3 extends over 17 amino acids. V lost 0 bases and J lost 4; bases outside the gene matches: 11. Looked up from germline, CDR1 is LGHNA and CDR2 is YSLEER. The CDR3 sequence: CASSQDGRGRVAETQYF. The DNA of the CDR3 is TGCGCCAGCAGCCAAGATGGGCGGGGGAGAGTAGCAGAGACCCAGTACTTC.

CDR3 residues: CASSFRSLGPMNTEAFF. DNA of the CDR3: TGTGCCAGCAGTTTTAGGTCCTTAGGACCCATGAACACTGAAGCTTTCTTT. The V and J genes are TRBV12-3 or TRBV12-4 and TRBJ1-1, with D unclear. Trimming took off 3 bases at V and 0 bases at J, with 17 bases between the two ends. This CDR3 has 17 residues.

This clonotype was counted between two and nine times. The V gene is TRBV3-1, the J gene TRBJ1-5; a weak D match, TRBD1 (5 bases). Per germline, CDR1 LGHDT and CDR2 YNNKEL (reference sequence). Between the trimmed V and J ends, which lost 2 bases and 0 bases, there was a span of 11 bases. The CDR3 totals 16 residues. CDR3 bases: TGTGCCAGCAGCCAAACAGGCGGATATAGCAATCAGCCCCAGCATTTT. Encoded protein: CASSQTGGYSNQPQHF.

The V and J genes are TRBV15 and TRBJ2-7; tentatively, D is TRBD1 (5 bases). The germline V gene has CDR1 LNHNV and CDR2 YYDKDF (reference sequence). The CDR3 loop spans 15 amino acids. V dropped 0 bases and J dropped 2 bases, with 11 bases sitting between them. CDR3 DNA: TGTGCCACCAGCAGAGATCAAGGCAGGGCCTACGAGCAGTACTTC. It encodes CATSRDQGRAYEQYF.